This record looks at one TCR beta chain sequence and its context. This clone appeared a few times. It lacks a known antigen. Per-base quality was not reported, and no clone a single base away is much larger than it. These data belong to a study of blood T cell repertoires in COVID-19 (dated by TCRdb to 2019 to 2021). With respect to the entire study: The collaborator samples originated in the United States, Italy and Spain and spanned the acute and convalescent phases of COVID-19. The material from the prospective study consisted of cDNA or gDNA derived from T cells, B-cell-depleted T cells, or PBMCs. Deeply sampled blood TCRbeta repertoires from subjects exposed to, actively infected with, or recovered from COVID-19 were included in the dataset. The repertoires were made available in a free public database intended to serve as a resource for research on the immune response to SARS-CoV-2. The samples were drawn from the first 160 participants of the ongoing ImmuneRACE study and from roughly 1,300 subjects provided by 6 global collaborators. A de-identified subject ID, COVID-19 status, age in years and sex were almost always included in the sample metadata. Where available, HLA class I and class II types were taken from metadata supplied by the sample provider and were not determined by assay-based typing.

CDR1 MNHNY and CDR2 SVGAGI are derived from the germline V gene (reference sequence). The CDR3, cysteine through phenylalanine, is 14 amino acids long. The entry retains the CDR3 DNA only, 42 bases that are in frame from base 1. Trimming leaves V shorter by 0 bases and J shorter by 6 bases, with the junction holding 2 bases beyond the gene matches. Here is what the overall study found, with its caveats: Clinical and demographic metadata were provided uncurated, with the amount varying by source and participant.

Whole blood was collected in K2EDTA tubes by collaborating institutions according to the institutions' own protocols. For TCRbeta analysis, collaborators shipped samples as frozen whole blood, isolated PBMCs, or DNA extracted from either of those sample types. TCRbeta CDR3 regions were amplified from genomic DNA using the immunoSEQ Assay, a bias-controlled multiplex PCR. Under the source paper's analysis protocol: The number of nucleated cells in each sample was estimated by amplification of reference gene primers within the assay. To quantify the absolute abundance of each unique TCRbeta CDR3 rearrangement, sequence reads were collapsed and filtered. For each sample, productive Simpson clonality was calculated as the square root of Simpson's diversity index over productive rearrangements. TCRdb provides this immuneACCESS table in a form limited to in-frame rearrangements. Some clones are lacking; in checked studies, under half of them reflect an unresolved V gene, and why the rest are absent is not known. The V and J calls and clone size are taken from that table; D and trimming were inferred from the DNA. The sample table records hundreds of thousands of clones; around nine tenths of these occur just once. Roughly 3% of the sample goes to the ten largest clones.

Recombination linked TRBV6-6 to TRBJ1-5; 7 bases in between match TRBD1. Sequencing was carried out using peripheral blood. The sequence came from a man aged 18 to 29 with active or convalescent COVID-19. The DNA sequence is TGTGCCAGCAGTTACTCAGGGGGCGGTCAGCCCCAGCATTTT. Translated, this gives CASSYSGGGQPQHF.